These 19 T cell receptor beta chains came from one sample sequenced in a study of blood T cell repertoires in COVID-19. Profiled with immunoSEQ multiplex PCR; TCRdb holds only in-frame clones, not every one. Of about 66,000 clones detected, approximately 90% appear once; the ten largest clones hold about 6.8%. The specimen was peripheral blood. The origin of the receptors is a human donor in a cohort sampled during active COVID-19.

This clone was picked up one time. This chain joins TRBV6-1 and TRBJ1-2, with D perhaps TRBD1 (6 bases). The ends were cut back, 2 bases at V and 5 bases at J, with 9 bases in the middle. The germline V gene has CDR1 MNHNS and CDR2 SASEGT. The length of the CDR3 is 13 residues. CDR3 DNA: TGTGCCAGCAGTGAAACAGGGCCATATGGCTACACCTTC. Residues: CASSETGPYGYTF.

The chain links TRBV14 to TRBJ1-2; 9 bases are shared with TRBD1. The CDR3 sequence is 14 residues long. Losses at the gene ends were 0 bases for V and 5 bases for J; bases not matched to a gene: 1. Germline V lookup: CDR1 SGHDN, CDR2 FVKESK. For the CDR3, the DNA is TGTGCCAGCAGCCAAGAGGACAGGGGTTATGGCTACACCTTC. It translates to CASSQEDRGYGYTF.

The V and J genes are TRBV11-2 and TRBJ2-5; D possibly corresponds to TRBD1 (5 bases). V lost 0 bases and J lost 3, with 5 bases in between. There are 13 residues in the CDR3. Germline values: CDR1 SGHAT, CDR2 FQNNGV. Here the CDR3 reads CASSLEGEETQYF. Written as DNA, the CDR3 is TGTGCCAGCAGCTTAGAAGGGGAAGAGACCCAGTACTTC.

This chain links TRBV6-5 with TRBJ1-4; 8 bases match TRBD1. Trimming removed 0 bases from V and 7 bases from J; junction bases left unmatched: 7. The CDR3 is made up of 16 amino acids. The V gene's germline CDR1 is MNHEY and CDR2 SVGAGI. CDR3 in DNA: TGTGCCAGCAGTTACTCGAAAGGACAGGGTGGTGAAAAACTGTTTTTT. Amino acids: CASSYSKGQGGEKLFF.

The V gene is TRBV30, the J gene TRBJ2-7; tentative D call: TRBD2 (7 bases). This CDR3 is built from 13 residues. The V gene's germline CDR1 is GTSNPN and CDR2 SVGIG (reference sequence). Between the trimmed V and J ends, which lost 5 bases and 2 bases, there was a span of 13 bases. CDR3 coding DNA: TGTGCCTGGCGAGTAGGGGGGGCCTACGAGCAGTACTTC. Its protein product is CAWRVGGAYEQYF.

There are a few counts of this clone. The CDR3 coding sequence is TGTGCCAGTAGTGTTACAGAGAATCAGCCCCAGCATTTT. Its protein is CASSVTENQPQHF. This chain links TRBV19 with TRBJ1-5, with D unclear. This CDR3 has 13 residues. V was trimmed by 5 bases and J by 4 bases, leaving 9 bases between them. Germline V gene sequence: CDR1 LNHDA, CDR2 SQIVND (reference sequence).

The chain links TRBV11-2 to TRBJ2-3; 7 bases fit TRBD1. The CDR3 has 18 residues. V shed 5 bases and J 0 bases; nucleotides not matched to a gene: 14. CDR1 and CDR2 (germline): SGHAT, FQNNGV. The CDR3 reads CASSHRRQGWSSTDTQYF. The CDR3 coding sequence is TGTGCCAGCAGCCACCGTAGACAGGGATGGTCTAGCACAGATACGCAGTATTTT.

The rearrangement uses TRBV6-5 and TRBJ2-7, with 9 positions matching TRBD1. The J segment lost 2 bases and the V segment lost 7 bases, leaving 9 bases of the junction unmatched. The CDR3 has 15 amino acids. Germline CDR1 is MNHEY and CDR2 is SVGAGI. This CDR3 is CASTGGQGRAYEQYF. CDR3 bases: TGTGCCAGCACCGGGGGACAGGGTCGGGCCTACGAGCAGTACTTC.

In this sample, this clone turned up once. This chain uses TRBV4-3 with TRBJ2-3; no definite D call. The CDR3 is made up of 14 amino acids. Trimming removed 5 bases from V and 4 bases from J, with 13 bases in between. Per the germline V gene, CDR1 is LGHNA and CDR2 is YSLEER. CDR3 nucleotides: TGCGCCAGCAGCGACGATCCGGGTTCAGATACGCAGTATTTT. It encodes CASSDDPGSDTQYF.

This sequence joins TRBV6-5 and TRBJ1-2; no definite D call. Trimming removed 2 bases from V and 11 bases from J, with 15 bases in between. CDR1 and CDR2 (germline): MNHEY, SVGAGI. CDR3 length: 13 amino acids. Here the CDR3 DNA reads TGTGCCAGCAGTTACGGAGGGTTCCCCACTTACACCTTC. Amino acids: CASSYGGFPTYTF.

As DNA, the CDR3 is TGTGCCAGCAGCTTAACGCTCTCGGGGGGCGAGCAGTACTTC. Translation: CASSLTLSGGEQYF. V and J are TRBV7-3 and TRBJ2-7; TRBD2 agrees at 7 bases. The germline V gene encodes CDR1 SGHTA and CDR2 FQGTGA. The J segment lost 6 bases and the V segment lost 0 bases, leaving 5 bases of the junction unmatched. This CDR3 spans 14 amino acids.

This chain joins TRBV3-1 (or the pseudogene TRBV3-2) and TRBJ2-1; unclear D gene. V was pared by 1 base and J by 0 bases, with 10 bases between. Per germline, CDR1 LGHDT and CDR2 YNNKEL (reference sequence). This CDR3 spans 16 amino acids. This CDR3 is CASSQAPYDSYNEQFF. DNA for the CDR3: TGTGCCAGCAGCCAAGCCCCCTACGACTCCTACAATGAGCAGTTCTTC.

The chain recombines TRBV6-5 with TRBJ1-4; 7 bases are shared with TRBD1. The germline CDR1 and CDR2 sequences are MNHEY and SVGAGI. The CDR3 has 15 residues. Unmatched junction bases numbered 7, after V lost 2 bases and J lost 7 bases. The CDR3 loop is CASSYGRGSGEKLFF. The CDR3 DNA follows: TGTGCCAGCAGTTACGGCAGGGGGTCTGGTGAAAAACTGTTTTTT.

The chain links TRBV5-4 to TRBJ2-1, with 8 nucleotides matching TRBD2. Looked up from germline, CDR1 is SGHNT and CDR2 is YYREEE (reference sequence). J was trimmed by 5 bases and V by 6 bases; bases with no gene match: 7. This CDR3 is 14 amino acids long. This CDR3 reads CASTKTSEHNEQFF. Written as DNA, the CDR3 is TGTGCCAGCACCAAGACTAGCGAACACAATGAGCAGTTCTTC.

The chain carries TRBV24-1 and TRBJ2-1; 9 positions match TRBD2. The CDR3 runs to 14 residues. The germline gives CDR1 KGHDR, CDR2 SFDVKD. The junction had 7 bases not matched to a gene; V was cut back by 6 bases and J by 8 bases. CDR3 sequence reads: CATSNGGRAYEQFF. In DNA form, the CDR3 reads TGTGCCACCAGTAATGGCGGGAGGGCATATGAGCAGTTCTTC.

The chain joins TRBV6-5 to TRBJ2-1; 11 bases are shared with TRBD2. The CDR3 totals 14 residues. Unmatched junction bases numbered 3, after V lost 2 bases and J lost 9 bases. CDR1 is MNHEY and CDR2 is SVGAGI in the germline V gene. The CDR3 region is CASSYRGLAGEQFF. In nucleotides, the CDR3 is TGTGCCAGCAGTTACAGAGGACTAGCGGGTGAGCAGTTCTTC.

V gene TRBV9 combines with J gene TRBJ2-1; D gene ambiguous. Germline CDR1 and CDR2: SGDLS and YYNGEE. This CDR3 has 13 residues. V lost 4 bases, J lost 3 bases, and 8 bases lay in between. In DNA form, the CDR3 reads TGTGCCAGCAGCACAGACGTCTACAATGAGCAGTTCTTC. Its protein is CASSTDVYNEQFF.

This clone was observed a handful of times. The chain links TRBV4-1 to TRBJ1-3; 7 bases fit TRBD1. Germline loops: CDR1 MGHRA, CDR2 YSYEKL. The trim removed 4 bases at V and 0 bases at J, leaving 15 bases unmatched. The CDR3 spans 19 residues. The CDR3, as DNA: TGCGCCAGCAGCCGGAGACCTGAGGACAGGCCTCTCTCTGGAAACACCATATATTTT. As protein: CASSRRPEDRPLSGNTIYF.

The J gene is TRBJ2-7, the V gene TRBV7-2; D gene ambiguous. This CDR3 is built from 12 residues. V was shortened by 5 bases and J by 6 bases, with 11 bases between the two germline ends. The germline CDR1 and CDR2 sequences are SGHTA and FQGNSA. The CDR3 DNA sequence: TGTGCCAGCAGCCCACAGAAGGCCGAGCAGTACTTC. Amino acid sequence: CASSPQKAEQYF. Variable domain in full (rest from reference TRBV7-2 and TRBJ2-7): GAGVSQSPSNKVTEKGKDVELRCDPISGHTALYWYRQSLGQGLEFLIYFQGNSAPDKSGLPSDRFSAERTGGSVSTLTIQRTQQEDSAVYLCASSPQKAEQYFGPGTRLTVT.